This TCR beta chain was identified in a study of early T cells in non-severe SARS-CoV-2 infection. Study information: Unpaired chains resulted from sequencing bulk RNA of unsorted whole blood.

Molecules of cDNA were individually given unique molecular identifiers that were attached to them. One entry per CDR3 protein results from TCRdb running MiXCR on the 5' RACE reads. In the table there are tens of thousands of distinct CDR3 sequences, 5% to 5.5% of which are singletons. This clonotype showed up many times. CDR3 size: 14 residues. Germline V gives CDR1 LGHNA, CDR2 YSLEER. V trimming: 0 bases; J trimming: 5 bases; junction bases outside the gene matches: 4. This clonotype originated in an adult who was a healthcare worker with PCR-confirmed SARS-CoV-2 infection or an uninfected control (not recorded which). The chain couples TRBV4-3 to TRBJ2-7; 7 positions agree with TRBD1. Sequenced: whole blood. In DNA form, the CDR3 reads TGCGCCAGCAGCCAAGAACAGGGGATCGACGAGCAGTACTTC. Translation gives CASSQEQGIDEQYF.